This entry lists 8 T cell receptor beta chains sequenced from one sample in a study of blood T cell repertoires in COVID-19. Measured with immunoSEQ multiplex PCR; TCRdb has only the in-frame clones, and not every one. Of approximately 220,000 clones listed, 85% to 90% are singletons. Sequencing was carried out using peripheral blood. Source of these receptors: a man aged 55 to 70 who had recovered from COVID-19.

The chain links TRBV30 to TRBJ2-6; 10 nucleotides align to TRBD1. V was pared by 8 bases and J by 0 bases, with 10 bases of the junction left unmatched. The germline V gene encodes CDR1 GTSNPN and CDR2 SVGIG (reference sequence). This CDR3 contains 17 residues. CDR3 loop: CAGIPRDRGSGANVLTF. CDR3 DNA: TGTGCCGGAATCCCTCGGGACAGGGGCTCTGGGGCCAACGTCCTGACTTTC. The full variable domain, rest sourced from reference TRBV30 and TRBJ2-6, is SQTIHQWPATLVQPVGSPLSLECTVEGTSNPNLYWYRQAAGRGLQLLFYSVGIGQISSEVPQNLSASRPQDRQFILSSKKLLLSDSGFYLCAGIPRDRGSGANVLTFGAGSRLTVL.

The chain links TRBV6-5 to TRBJ2-2; no definite D call. The CDR3 length is 13 residues. V was clipped by 10 bases and J by 1 base, with 10 bases between them. Germline V lookup: CDR1 MNHEY, CDR2 SVGAGI. The CDR3 region has the DNA TGTGCCATCGACTCCCTGAACACCGGGGAGCTGTTTTTT. Translated: CAIDSLNTGELFF.

This chain joins TRBV6-4 and TRBJ1-1; D may be TRBD1 (5 bases). The CDR3 covers 13 residues. CDR1 is MRHNA and CDR2 is SNTAGT in the germline V gene. Trimming removed 5 bases from V and 8 bases from J, with 15 bases in between. The CDR3: CASSSHARGEAFF. CDR3 in DNA: TGTGCCAGCAGTTCCCATGCCCGGGGGGAAGCTTTCTTT.

The CDR3 region has the DNA TGTGCCAGCAGTGCGGACAGGAACACTGAAGCTTTCTTT. Amino acid sequence: CASSADRNTEAFF. The chain uses TRBV6-4 and TRBJ1-1; tentative D call: TRBD1 (6 bases). This CDR3 region has 13 residues. Germline V lookup: CDR1 MRHNA, CDR2 SNTAGT. V was pared by 4 bases and J by 1 base, with 7 bases between.

The V call is TRBV6-2 or TRBV6-3, the J call TRBJ1-1, with D possibly matching TRBD1 (6 bases). V was pared by 0 bases and J by 3 bases, with 14 bases between. CDR1 is MNHEY and CDR2 is SVGEGT in the germline V gene. There are 16 residues in the CDR3. In nucleotides, the CDR3 is TGTGCCAGCAGTTACTCCTTCACAGGGAGCTACACTGAAGCTTTCTTT. It is translated as CASSYSFTGSYTEAFF.

V usage is TRBV27 and J usage is TRBJ2-3; TRBD2 agrees at 12 bases. Germline CDR1 is MNHEY and CDR2 is SMNVEV (reference sequence). The CDR3 covers 14 residues. V lost 5 bases, J lost 8 bases, and 5 bases stayed unmatched. The DNA for the CDR3 is TGTGCCAGCAGTCTAGCGGGAGGGCCTGGTACGCAGTATTTT. Translation gives CASSLAGGPGTQYF.

The CDR3 DNA is TGCGCCAGCAGTCCCCCCACCGACAGGGGTGGTGGCTACACCTTC. Protein: CASSPPTDRGGGYTF. This chain connects TRBV5-1 to TRBJ1-2; 8 positions agree with TRBD1. Per the germline V gene, CDR1 is SGHRS and CDR2 is YFSETQ. V shed 5 bases, J shed 7 bases, and the junction held 13 bases outside the gene matches. The CDR3 loop spans 15 amino acids.

The V gene is TRBV2, the J gene TRBJ1-2; 8 bases match TRBD1. Losses at the gene ends were 2 bases for V and 3 bases for J; bases not matched to a gene: 2. The germline gives CDR1 SNHLY, CDR2 FYNNEI. The CDR3 is 14 residues long. CDR3 loop: CASSEQGADYGYTF. The CDR3 nucleotides read TGTGCCAGCAGTGAACAGGGGGCGGACTATGGCTACACCTTC.